The 15 T cell receptor beta chains reported below all come from one sample, sequenced in a study of blood T cell repertoires in COVID-19. Here immunoSEQ multiplex PCR was the method, and the copy in TCRdb shows in-frame clones only, minus some. Here the sample spans 150,000 or so clones, roughly 76% being singletons. Material for sequencing was peripheral blood. The receptors originated from a human donor with acute or convalescent COVID-19. The donor label of this sample is uncertain.

The chain employs TRBV25-1 and TRBJ2-4; D is unclear. The CDR3 consists of 12 residues. The germline V gene encodes CDR1 MGHDK and CDR2 SYGVNS. V was clipped by 2 bases and J by 5 bases, with 4 bases between them. DNA of the CDR3: TGTGCCAGCAGTGAAGGAGAAAACATTCAGTACTTC. Its protein product is CASSEGENIQYF. The variable domain in full, with the rest retrieved from reference TRBV25-1 and TRBJ2-4, is EADIYQTPRYLVIGTGKKITLECSQTMGHDKMYWYQQDPGMELHLIHYSYGVNSTEKGDLSSESTVSRIRTEHFPLTLESARPSHTSQYLCASSEGENIQYFGAGTRLSVL.

This rearrangement joins TRBV7-9 to TRBJ2-3; 9 bases are a match to TRBD2. V lost 4 bases to trimming and J lost 2 bases; unmatched junction nucleotides: 7. Germline CDR1 is SEHNR and CDR2 is FQNEAQ (reference sequence). The CDR3 contains 16 residues. DNA for the CDR3: TGTGCCAGCAGCTCCTTAGCGGGGGAGATCACAGATACGCAGTATTTT. Translated, it gives CASSSLAGEITDTQYF.

This clone has only a few counts. This chain links TRBV3-1 (or the pseudogene TRBV3-2) with TRBJ2-1, with D possibly TRBD2 on 6 matching bases. Trimming removed 4 bases at V and 1 base at J, with 8 bases between. The germline gives CDR1 LGHDT, CDR2 YNNKEL (reference sequence). This CDR3 region has 14 residues. The DNA of the CDR3 is TGTGCCAGCAGCCCCCGGGGGTCCTACAATGAGCAGTTCTTC. Translated, it gives CASSPRGSYNEQFF.

The V and J genes are TRBV5-1 and TRBJ1-1; D possibly corresponds to TRBD1 (5 bases). Trimming pared 1 base from V and 5 bases from J, leaving 12 bases between. Germline lookup yields CDR1 SGHRS and CDR2 YFSETQ. The length of the CDR3 is 14 residues. The CDR3, as DNA: TGCGCCAGCAGCTTGTACGGGGCGGGGACTGAAGCTTTCTTT. This gives the protein CASSLYGAGTEAFF.

This chain connects TRBV7-9 to TRBJ2-1; perhaps TRBD2 as D (6 bases). Germline V gene data show CDR1 as SEHNR and CDR2 as FQNEAQ (reference sequence). The CDR3 consists of 12 residues. V shed 5 bases and J shed 12 bases, with 14 bases lying between them. CDR3 DNA: TGTGCCAGCAGCCCTACGGCCGGGGGGCAGTTCTTC. Translated, it gives CASSPTAGGQFF. Full variable domain (outside the CDR3, taken from reference TRBV7-9 and TRBJ2-1): DTGVSQNPRHKITKRGQNVTFRCDPISEHNRLYWYRQTLGQGPEFLTYFQNEAQLEKSRLLSDRFSAERPKGSFSTLEIQRTEQGDSAMYLCASSPTAGGQFFGPGTRLTVL.

This sequence joins TRBV24-1 and TRBJ1-2, with D unclear. The V gene's germline CDR1 is KGHDR and CDR2 SFDVKD. Between the trimmed V and J ends, which lost 6 bases and 2 bases, there was a span of 12 bases. The length of the CDR3 is 14 residues. The CDR3 region is CATSSSGRNYGYTF. CDR3 DNA sequence: TGTGCCACCAGTTCGTCGGGAAGGAACTATGGCTACACCTTC.

J is TRBJ2-3 and V is TRBV27; 10 nucleotides match TRBD2. The CDR3 has 16 residues. Germline CDR1 and CDR2: MNHEY and SMNVEV (reference sequence). The ends lost 4 bases at V and 2 bases at J; junction bases unmatched: 6. The CDR3 sequence is CASSSRLAGHTDTQYF. CDR3 nucleotides: TGTGCCAGCAGTTCTAGACTAGCGGGTCACACAGATACGCAGTATTTT.

This clone was picked up a small number of times. Other DNA sequences of this sample code for an identical CDR3. This chain joins TRBV19 and TRBJ1-2; TRBD1 agrees at 8 bases. With 3 bases clipped from V and 5 bases from J, the junction kept 5 bases outside the gene matches. CDR1 is LNHDA and CDR2 is SQIVND in the germline V gene (reference sequence). CDR3 size: 14 residues. In nucleotides, the CDR3 is TGTGCCAGTAGTATTTCCAGGGGGCTGTATGGCTACACCTTC. It translates to CASSISRGLYGYTF.

V gene TRBV18 combines with J gene TRBJ1-1; D gene uncertain. Germline CDR1 KGHSH, CDR2 LQKENI. V lost 2 bases, J lost 3 bases, and 10 bases lay in between. The CDR3 totals 14 residues. The DNA for the CDR3 is TGTGCCAGCTCACCAGGAGCAAGATACACTGAAGCTTTCTTT. Amino acid sequence: CASSPGARYTEAFF.

V usage is TRBV9 and J usage is TRBJ1-2; TRBD1 agrees at 11 bases. The V and J ends lost 0 bases and 2 bases, in that order; junction bases with no gene match: 9. This CDR3 is 18 amino acids long. Germline-derived CDR1 and CDR2 are SGDLS and YYNGEE. In DNA, the CDR3 is TGTGCCAGCAGCGTAGACCCGGGACAGGGGGTGCCGAACTATGGCTACACCTTC. Its translation: CASSVDPGQGVPNYGYTF.

This clone came up once. The chain couples TRBV6-6 to TRBJ2-2; TRBD1 is a possible D gene (6 bases). V was clipped by 1 base and J by 8 bases, with 11 bases between them. CDR1 and CDR2 from the germline V gene are MNHNY and SVGAGI (reference sequence). The CDR3 has 14 amino acids. CDR3 in DNA: TGTGCCAGCAGTTACTTACAGGGTCCTGGGGAGCTGTTTTTT. Translation gives CASSYLQGPGELFF.

This clone was recorded only once. The chain couples TRBV24-1 to TRBJ2-1, with 7 bases aligning to TRBD1. V was pared by 5 bases and J by 10 bases, with 16 bases of the junction left unmatched. From germline, CDR1 is KGHDR and CDR2 SFDVKD. The length of the CDR3 is 16 residues. CDR3 amino acids: CATSVSLGGILEEQFF. The DNA of the CDR3 is TGTGCCACCAGTGTTTCCCTAGGGGGCATACTAGAGGAGCAGTTCTTC.

The chain recombines TRBV7-3 with TRBJ1-3, with 7 bases aligning to TRBD1. Trimming at V came to 5 bases and at J to 0 bases, leaving 19 bases not matched to a gene. Germline CDR1 reads SGHTA; CDR2 reads FQGTGA. The CDR3 contains 20 residues. The CDR3 DNA reads TGTGCCAGCAGCCCCGGACAGGAGCGCACGTATACCAACTCTGGAAACACCATATATTTT. It is translated as CASSPGQERTYTNSGNTIYF.

This clone was counted once. This chain joins TRBV13 and TRBJ1-1; the D is unclear. Trimming removed 5 bases from V and 10 bases from J, with 8 bases in between. Germline V gives CDR1 PRHDT, CDR2 FYEKMQ (reference sequence). The CDR3 covers 10 residues. CDR3 loop: CASSTFRAFF. In DNA, the CDR3 is TGTGCCAGCAGCACCTTTAGAGCTTTCTTT.

The J gene is TRBJ2-2, the V gene TRBV5-4; 10 bases match TRBD1. V gave up 4 bases and J gave up 5 bases; unmatched junction bases: 8. The CDR3 covers 16 residues. CDR1 is SGHNT, CDR2 YYREEE, per germline (reference sequence). CDR3 nucleotide sequence: TGTGCCAGCAGCCTCAAGGGACAGGGGAGAACCGGGGAGCTGTTTTTT. This encodes CASSLKGQGRTGELFF.